The sample holds a few counts of the clone carrying this T cell receptor beta chain. Its antigen is undetermined. MiXCR was run by TCRdb on the reads, yielding one entry per CDR3 protein. The sample contains hundreds of thousands of distinct CDR3 sequences, roughly a sixth of which appear only once. These data are taken from a study of T cell repertoires in cytomegalovirus infection. Study-wide context: Both CMV infection and a matching HLA type were indicated by public TCR beta signatures.

Trimming cost V 8 bases and J 0 bases, with 14 bases left between them. Germline V CDR1 and CDR2: LNHDA, SQIVND (reference sequence). This CDR3 spans 15 amino acids. Study-wide points: The study found HLA-C-restricted CMV-specific TCR beta clonotypes dominating the ex vivo response.

The origin of this receptor is a human donor in good health (CMV status not recorded). Some clones in this sample may be carry-over from other donors' samples. The sequencing sample was made of PBMCs. The V and J genes are TRBV19 and TRBJ1-5, with D perhaps matching TRBD1 (5 bases). CDR3: CASLPQEFSNQPQHF. Here the CDR3 DNA reads TGTGCCAGTCTCCCACAGGAGTTTAGCAATCAGCCCCAGCATTTT.